Reported below is one TCR beta chain. In the original processing: Cell counts per sample came from amplifying reference gene primers. Sequenced by immunoSEQ multiplex PCR; TCRdb stores in-frame clones only, minus some. V, J and clone size reflect that table, while D and trimming were determined from the DNA. In the table there are 130,000 or so clones, roughly 77% of which are singletons. The CDR3 loop spans 15 amino acids. The V and J ends lost 3 bases and 7 bases, in that order; junction bases with no gene match: 7. Germline assignment: CDR1 SGHNT and CDR2 YYREEE (reference sequence). This entry is derived from a study of blood T cell repertoires in COVID-19. Overall study context: The United States, Italy and Spain supplied acute and convalescent COVID-19 samples. T cells, B-cell-depleted T cells, or PBMCs supplied cDNA or gDNA.

The rearrangement joins TRBV5-4 to TRBJ2-4; 10 bases map to TRBD2. The source of this sequence is a woman aged 70-85 years with COVID-19, enrolled during active disease. Sequenced sample: peripheral blood. DNA for the CDR3: TGTGCCAGCAGCTCGACTAGCGGGCGGGCGAACATTCAGTACTTC. This sequence encodes CASSSTSGRANIQYF.